The 28 T cell receptor beta chains reported below all come from one sample, sequenced in a study of OX40 agonist ivuxolimab in advanced cancers. The table came from immunoSEQ multiplex PCR; TCRdb's copy has only in-frame clones and leaves some out. The repertoire holds tens of thousands of clones, with about 90% as singletons. This sample comprised CD4+ or CD8+ T cells sorted from blood, obtained in a trial of the OX40 agonist ivuxolimab. These receptors were obtained from an adult with an advanced solid tumor such as melanoma, head and neck, liver or kidney cancer.

The V gene is TRBV13, the J gene TRBJ2-5; 8 bases are shared with TRBD2. This CDR3 contains 15 residues. The V gene's germline CDR1 is PRHDT and CDR2 FYEKMQ (reference sequence). Losses at the gene ends were 1 base for V and 4 bases for J; bases not matched to a gene: 5. The CDR3 loop is CASSLAASGGETQYF. CDR3 bases: TGTGCCAGCAGCTTAGCCGCCAGCGGGGGAGAGACCCAGTACTTC.

V is TRBV7-8 and J is TRBJ1-2, with a weak D call TRBD1 (5 bases). The CDR3 is made up of 14 amino acids. Trimming took 4 bases from V and 8 from J, leaving 17 bases between them. From germline, CDR1 is SGHVS and CDR2 FQNEAQ. The CDR3 DNA follows: TGTGCCAGCAGCTCCCGACTGGGGCCCGGGGGCTACACCTTC. Protein product: CASSSRLGPGGYTF. Combining the CDR3 with reference TRBV7-8 and TRBJ1-2 gives the whole variable domain GAGVSQSPRYKVAKRGQDVALRCDPISGHVSLFWYQQALGQGPEFLTYFQNEAQLDKSGLPSDRFFAERPEGSVSTLKIQRTQQEDSAVYLCASSSRLGPGGYTFGSGTRLTVV.

V gene TRBV19 combines with J gene TRBJ2-1, with 8 bases fitting TRBD2. V gave up 7 bases and J gave up 6 bases; unmatched junction bases: 11. The CDR3 contains 15 residues. Looked up from germline, CDR1 is LNHDA and CDR2 is SQIVND (reference sequence). DNA for the CDR3: TGTGCCAGTACCCCCGGGACTAGAGGGATCAATGAGCAGTTCTTC. Its protein is CASTPGTRGINEQFF.

The V call is TRBV27, the J call TRBJ1-1, with 7 positions matching TRBD1. From germline, CDR1 is MNHEY and CDR2 SMNVEV (reference sequence). The CDR3 runs to 14 residues. V was clipped by 2 bases and J by 6 bases; unmatched bases: 6. The CDR3 DNA follows: TGTGCCAGCAGTTTAATATACAGGGGACCTGAAGCTTTCTTT. Translating it yields CASSLIYRGPEAFF.

This chain uses TRBV19 with TRBJ2-3, with 8 positions matching TRBD2. With V trimmed by 7 bases and J by 4 bases, 7 bases remained unmatched. CDR1 is LNHDA, CDR2 SQIVND, per germline (reference sequence). The CDR3 runs to 14 residues. The DNA of the CDR3 is TGTGCCAGTAAGGAAGCGGGGGACCCAGATACGCAGTATTTT. Protein sequence: CASKEAGDPDTQYF.

As regards this clone: Other nucleotide sequences in the sample specify the same CDR3. This chain links TRBV5-1 with TRBJ1-1; D remains unclear. Germline V gene sequence: CDR1 SGHRS, CDR2 YFSETQ. V lost 0 bases and J 2 bases, leaving 2 bases between the germline ends. This CDR3 has 12 amino acids. The CDR3 region has the DNA TGCGCCAGCAGCTTGGCAAACACTGAAGCTTTCTTT. Residues: CASSLANTEAFF.

This clone was detected once. The chain recombines TRBV2 with TRBJ2-7; 9 bases agree with TRBD1. Germline assignment: CDR1 SNHLY and CDR2 FYNNEI. J was trimmed by 2 bases and V by 7 bases; bases with no gene match: 6. This CDR3 contains 14 residues. CDR3: CASTVRDRAYEQYF. CDR3 in DNA: TGTGCCAGCACAGTCCGGGACAGGGCCTACGAGCAGTACTTC. The full variable domain, with the rest looked up from reference TRBV2 and TRBJ2-7, is EPEVTQTPSHQVTQMGQEVILRCVPISNHLYFYWYRQILGQKVEFLVSFYNNEISEKSEIFDDQFSVERPDGSNFTLKIRSTKLEDSAMYFCASTVRDRAYEQYFGPGTRLTVT.

The chain is built from TRBV19 and TRBJ1-1, with 7 positions matching TRBD1. J lost 0 bases, V lost 5 bases, and 3 bases had no gene match. CDR1 is LNHDA, CDR2 SQIVND, per germline (reference sequence). The CDR3 has 14 residues. The CDR3 DNA sequence: TGTGCCAGTAGTGCGGGACAGCTGAACACTGAAGCTTTCTTT. It translates to CASSAGQLNTEAFF.

This chain connects TRBV14 to TRBJ2-1, with 8 nucleotides matching TRBD1. The CDR3 runs 16 residues. With V trimmed by 3 bases and J by 7 bases, 11 bases remained unmatched. Per germline, CDR1 SGHDN and CDR2 FVKESK. CDR3 DNA sequence: TGTGCCAGCAGCCATTATCTGGGACAGGAGAGGAATGAGCAGTTCTTC. It translates to CASSHYLGQERNEQFF.

This clone was seen just once. This chain joins TRBV13 and TRBJ2-5; 15 nucleotides align to TRBD2. V trimming: 4 bases; J trimming: 3 bases; junction bases outside the gene matches: 6. The CDR3 has 17 amino acids. In germline, CDR1 is PRHDT, CDR2 FYEKMQ (reference sequence). The CDR3 sequence is CASSWGLAGGGEETQYF. The CDR3 nucleotides read TGTGCCAGCAGCTGGGGACTAGCGGGGGGAGGCGAAGAGACCCAGTACTTC.

The chain uses TRBV11-2 and TRBJ2-7; the D gene could be TRBD1 or TRBD2 (5 bases each). Germline V gives CDR1 SGHAT, CDR2 FQNNGV. This CDR3 spans 14 amino acids. The V and J ends lost 1 base and 3 bases respectively, with 10 bases between them. The CDR3 sequence: CASSLGAGSYEQYF. In nucleotides, the CDR3 is TGTGCCAGCAGCTTAGGGGCAGGGAGCTACGAGCAGTACTTC.

In this sample, this clone turned up a few times. The V and J genes are TRBV19 and TRBJ1-1; perhaps TRBD1 as D (5 bases). The V gene lost 2 bases and the J gene lost 0 bases, with 13 bases spanning the gap. The CDR3 is 16 residues long. From germline, CDR1 is LNHDA and CDR2 SQIVND (reference sequence). The CDR3 sequence: CASSIMRGPMNTEAFF. The CDR3 region has the DNA TGTGCCAGTAGTATAATGAGGGGCCCTATGAACACTGAAGCTTTCTTT.

This chain connects TRBV4-3 to TRBJ2-1; perhaps D is TRBD1 or TRBD2 (6 bases each). V lost 0 bases to trimming and J lost 4 bases, with 13 bases between them. The germline V gene has CDR1 LGHNA and CDR2 YSLEER. The CDR3 spans 16 residues. Here the CDR3 reads CASSQDGGPGYNEQFF. CDR3 in DNA: TGCGCCAGCAGCCAAGATGGGGGGCCGGGGTACAATGAGCAGTTCTTC.

The V call is TRBV6-9, the J call TRBJ2-3, with 8 nucleotides matching TRBD1. Germline V gene sequence: CDR1 MNHGY, CDR2 SVAAGI. The ends lost 5 bases at V and 0 bases at J; junction bases unmatched: 4. The CDR3 length is 15 residues. Here the CDR3 reads CASSPRDRSTDTQYF. Written as DNA, the CDR3 is TGTGCCAGCAGTCCCAGGGACAGGAGCACAGATACGCAGTATTTT.

The chain combines TRBV4-1 with TRBJ2-7; weak D call: TRBD1 (7 bases). V lost 1 base, J lost 7 bases, and 17 bases lay in between. Germline V gene data show CDR1 as MGHRA and CDR2 as YSYEKL. The CDR3 is made up of 15 amino acids. CDR3 bases: TGCGCCAGCAGCCAAGCGGACAGGCCTGGGGGGGAGCAGTACTTC. This encodes CASSQADRPGGEQYF.

The genes are TRBV13 and TRBJ2-1; 12 bases match TRBD2. The V gene end was trimmed by 6 bases and the J gene end by 2 bases; junction bases not matched to a gene: 8. Looked up from germline, CDR1 is PRHDT and CDR2 is FYEKMQ (reference sequence). The CDR3 has 17 residues. CDR3 in DNA: TGTGCCAGCAGGTTTCCTAGCGGGGGGGCCCCCTACAATGAGCAGTTCTTC. Translated, it gives CASRFPSGGAPYNEQFF.

This chain connects TRBV27 to TRBJ2-7, with 7 bases identical to TRBD2. The CDR3 runs 13 residues. Germline lookup yields CDR1 MNHEY and CDR2 SMNVEV (reference sequence). Trimming cost V 6 bases and J 5 bases; bases outside gene matches: 7. This CDR3 is CASSLGGTHEQYF. In nucleotides, the CDR3 is TGTGCCAGCAGCTTGGGAGGGACCCACGAGCAGTACTTC.

As concerns this clone: One junction end does not reproduce the germline sequence, and a read error may be involved. The CDR3 is CTWSKGDSYEQYF. CDR3 coding DNA: TGTACCTGGAGTAAGGGGGACTCCTACGAGCAGTACTTC. The chain has TRBV30 and TRBJ2-7, with a tentative D call TRBD1 (6 bases). CDR1 and CDR2 from the germline V gene are GTSNPN and SVGIG (reference sequence). CDR3 size: 13 residues.

This chain joins TRBV5-1 and TRBJ2-5; 12 nucleotides align to TRBD2. There are 15 residues in the CDR3. J lost 5 bases, V lost 0 bases, and 2 bases had no gene match. Looked up from germline, CDR1 is SGHRS and CDR2 is YFSETQ. The CDR3 spells CASSLASGGAETQYF. The CDR3 DNA reads TGCGCCAGCAGCTTGGCTAGCGGGGGGGCTGAGACCCAGTACTTC.

The chain has TRBV7-9 and TRBJ2-2; weak D call: TRBD1 (5 bases). The CDR3 spans 17 residues. V shed 1 base and J shed 10 bases, with 22 bases lying between them. The germline gives CDR1 SEHNR, CDR2 FQNEAQ (reference sequence). In DNA form, the CDR3 reads TGTGCCAGCAGCTTAGTGACGGCAGGGAAAGATGCGGAGGAGCTGTTTTTT. Protein: CASSLVTAGKDAEELFF.

J is TRBJ2-3 and V is TRBV4-2; 7 positions match TRBD2. CDR1 LGHNA and CDR2 YNFKEQ come from the germline V gene. The junction had 10 bases not matched to a gene; V was cut back by 4 bases and J by 6 bases. This CDR3 is built from 15 residues. The CDR3 is CASSPGSGEADTQYF. The DNA of the CDR3 is TGTGCCAGCAGCCCCGGGAGCGGGGAGGCTGATACGCAGTATTTT.

V usage is TRBV2 and J usage is TRBJ2-1; 12 bases match TRBD2. Germline V lookup: CDR1 SNHLY, CDR2 FYNNEI. V gave up 7 bases and J gave up 8 bases; unmatched junction bases: 6. The CDR3 totals 14 residues. Here the CDR3 DNA reads TGTGCCAGCAAAGGACTAGCGGGATGGGATGAGCAGTTCTTC. It codes for CASKGLAGWDEQFF.

This chain links TRBV19 with TRBJ1-1; D is unresolved. CDR3 size: 16 residues. Germline values: CDR1 LNHDA, CDR2 SQIVND (reference sequence). V was cut by 5 bases and J by 2 bases, with 18 bases left in between. The CDR3 bases are TGTGCCAGTAGTGACTCACCGGACGGGATCAACACTGAAGCTTTCTTT. Encoded protein: CASSDSPDGINTEAFF.

This clone was seen just once. This CDR3 is also generated by other DNA sequences in the sample. The rearrangement uses TRBV11-2 and TRBJ1-1; D not resolved. CDR1 SGHAT and CDR2 FQNNGV come from the germline V gene. V lost 1 base to trimming and J lost 1 base, with 7 bases between them. This CDR3 is built from 14 residues. The DNA of the CDR3 is TGTGCCAGCAGCTTAGGGGGTGGGAACACTGAAGCTTTCTTT. This gives the protein CASSLGGGNTEAFF.

The V call is TRBV2, the J call TRBJ1-1; tentatively, D is TRBD1 (6 bases). Germline V gives CDR1 SNHLY, CDR2 FYNNEI. CDR3 length equals 14 residues. V shed 8 bases and J shed 1 base, with 14 bases lying between them. This CDR3 is CASGAGVWNTEAFF. CDR3 coding DNA: TGTGCCAGCGGGGCAGGGGTATGGAACACTGAAGCTTTCTTT.

The chain is built from TRBV5-1 and TRBJ1-1, with D hard to call. This CDR3 is 14 amino acids long. Germline CDR1 is SGHRS and CDR2 is YFSETQ. V was trimmed by 6 bases and J by 3 bases, leaving 15 bases between them. CDR3 DNA: TGCGCCAGCATCGAGGACCCATGGGACACTGAAGCTTTCTTT. It specifies CASIEDPWDTEAFF.

This clone was detected once. Here the CDR3 DNA reads TGTGCCAGCAGCCTAACTTTGAAGGACGCCTACGAGCAGTACTTC. Protein: CASSLTLKDAYEQYF. V is TRBV7-9 and J is TRBJ2-7, with D hard to call. Per germline, CDR1 SEHNR and CDR2 FQNEAQ (reference sequence). The CDR3 length is 15 residues. V was cut by 5 bases and J by 2 bases, with 16 bases left in between.

The CDR3, as DNA: TGTGCCGGGGGACAGGCAATGAACACTGAAGCTTTCTTT. This codes for CAGGQAMNTEAFF. The chain has TRBV7-9 and TRBJ1-1; 8 positions match TRBD1. Germline assignment: CDR1 SEHNR and CDR2 FQNEAQ (reference sequence). V was clipped by 11 bases and J by 0 bases; unmatched bases: 5. There are 13 residues in the CDR3.